This TCR beta chain was recovered during a study of CD8 T cells in ankylosing spondylitis. Overall study results and limits: It appeared that ankylosing spondylitis blood was characterized by a TCR beta motif of several highly homologous variants. The authors reported significant enrichment of disease-linked clones in matched ankylosing spondylitis synovial fluid.

This clonotype was recorded many times. What it binds is not known. A quantitative 5'-RACE method, one with molecular barcodes, was used to make TCR beta libraries. TCRdb redid the calling of the 5' RACE reads with MiXCR, one entry per CDR3 protein. The sample lists hundreds of thousands of distinct CDR3 sequences, roughly a tenth occurring once. Per germline, CDR1 SGHRS and CDR2 YFSETQ. CDR3 length equals 16 residues. V lost 4 bases and J 6 bases, leaving 22 bases between the germline ends. Sequencing input: blood, either unsorted or a sorted T cell fraction (not recorded which). V and J are TRBV5-1 and TRBJ1-1, with a tentative D call TRBD1 (5 bases). This receptor was obtained from a male donor with ankylosing spondylitis or in good health (not recorded which). The CDR3 DNA is TGCGCCAGCAGCCCCCGGGACGGTACCGGGAGCGCTGAAGCTTTCTTT. Amino acid sequence: CASSPRDGTGSAEAFF.